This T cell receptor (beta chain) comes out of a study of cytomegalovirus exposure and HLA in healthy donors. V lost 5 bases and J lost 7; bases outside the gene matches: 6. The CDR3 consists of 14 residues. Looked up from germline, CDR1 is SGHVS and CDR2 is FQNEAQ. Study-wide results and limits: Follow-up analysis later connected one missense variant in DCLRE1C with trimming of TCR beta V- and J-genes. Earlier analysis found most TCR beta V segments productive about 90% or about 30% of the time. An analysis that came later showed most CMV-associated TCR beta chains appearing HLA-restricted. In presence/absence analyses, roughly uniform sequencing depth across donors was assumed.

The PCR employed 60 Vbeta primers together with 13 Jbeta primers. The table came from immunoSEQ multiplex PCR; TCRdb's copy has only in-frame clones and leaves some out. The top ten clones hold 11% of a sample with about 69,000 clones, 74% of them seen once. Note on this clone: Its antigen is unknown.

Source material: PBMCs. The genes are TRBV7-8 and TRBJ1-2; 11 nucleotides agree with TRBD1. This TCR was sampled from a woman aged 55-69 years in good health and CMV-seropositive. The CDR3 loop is CASSPDRGLSGYTF. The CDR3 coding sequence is TGTGCCAGCAGCCCGGACAGGGGGCTCTCTGGCTACACCTTC.